The sequence of this TCR beta chain was determined in a study of shared clonotypes between healthy human individuals. Study summary: Per-donor plates numbered three CD4 naive, three CD4 memory, two CD8 naive and one CD8 memory.

Study results and caveats: In the sorted subsets, rarefaction showed sequencing was incomplete despite large depth.

Every subset's genomic DNA went evenly onto several immunoSEQ plates. Repertoires were generated with immunoSEQ multiplex PCR, while TCRdb's copy carries only in-frame clones and drops some. The table includes about 1.5 million clones, around 98% detected once. Germline CDR1 is MNHEY and CDR2 is SMNVEV (reference sequence). Trimming took 2 bases from V and 3 from J, leaving 8 bases between them. CDR3 length: 13 amino acids. All the donors were Caucasian adults who lived in Nashville, Tennessee. Worth noting for this clone: Antigen: not known.

This TCR was sampled from a man between 25 and 39 years old in good health. The sequencing input was naive CD4+ T cells sorted from blood. Subset reported: CD45RA+ positively selected. V is TRBV27 and J is TRBJ2-7, with D possibly matching TRBD2 (5 bases). Here the CDR3 reads CASSLAAGYEQYF. CDR3 bases: TGTGCCAGCAGTTTAGCGGCGGGCTACGAGCAGTACTTC.